Presented here are 12 T cell receptor beta chains from one specimen sequenced in a study of vaccination and CD4 T cells after COVID-19. Their recognized antigens are unknown. Sequencing of cultured CD4+ T cell DNA used the Oncomine TCR Beta short-read assay. TCRdb re-called the PCR reads with MiXCR, one entry per CDR3 protein. The profile shows several thousand distinct CDR3 sequences, around 45% of them singletons. The treatment here: approximately 10-day PBMC culture with coronavirus spike peptide pools or control peptides (ViraFEST assay). According to the study, CD4+ T cells from the unexposed donor were gathered ahead of the COVID-19 pandemic (2011-2018). Sequenced sample: CD4+ T cells from blood, cultured in vitro. These TCRs come from a human donor in good health.

The V call is TRBV6-1, the J call TRBJ2-1; 9 bases fit TRBD2. J was trimmed by 6 bases and V by 7 bases; bases with no gene match: 7. There are 14 residues in the CDR3. CDR1 is MNHNS, CDR2 SASEGT, per germline. The CDR3 region has the DNA TGTGCCAGCACTCCGGGACTAGCCGGCAATGAGCAGTTCTTC. It translates to CASTPGLAGNEQFF.

This clonotype was seen only a few times. Germline and junction disagree at one end, which may indicate a read error. The rearrangement links TRBV6-1 to TRBJ2-1; 11 bases align to TRBD2. In germline, CDR1 is MNHNS, CDR2 SASEGT. The CDR3 loop spans 15 amino acids. The CDR3 protein is CASSSQTLLAGVELF. The CDR3 DNA is TGTGCCAGCAGCTCCCAGACCCTACTAGCGGGGGTCGAGCTCTTC.

Within the sample, this clonotype is medium-sized. J is TRBJ1-6 and V is TRBV27; the D gene is possibly TRBD1 (5 bases). The CDR3 has 15 residues. CDR1 and CDR2 (germline): MNHEY, SMNVEV (reference sequence). Trimming cost V 5 bases and J 6 bases, with 14 bases left between them. The CDR3 DNA reads TGTGCCAGCAGTCCCTCGGACATTGGTAATTCACCCCTCCACTTT. It yields the protein CASSPSDIGNSPLHF.

The chain carries TRBV20-1 and TRBJ2-6; 8 bases are shared with TRBD1. The CDR3 sequence is 17 residues long. V gave up 4 bases and J gave up 3 bases; unmatched junction bases: 11. Germline CDR1 DFQATT, CDR2 SNEGSKA (reference sequence). The CDR3 loop is CSATNRGRGLGANVLTF. The CDR3, as DNA: TGCAGTGCTACGAACCGGGGCAGGGGGCTTGGGGCCAACGTCCTGACTTTC.

In this sample, this clonotype turned up a few times. The gene calls are TRBV7-2 and TRBJ1-1; D not certain. The ends were cut back, 3 bases at V and 3 bases at J, with 2 bases in the middle. The germline V gene has CDR1 SGHTA and CDR2 FQGNSA. This CDR3 contains 11 residues. CDR3 sequence (DNA): TGTGCCAGCAGCTTCGACACTGAAGCTTTCTTT. Amino acid sequence: CASSFDTEAFF.

The chain carries TRBV12-3 or TRBV12-4 and TRBJ2-5, with D perhaps matching TRBD1 (5 bases). V dropped 8 bases and J dropped 6 bases, with 16 bases sitting between them. The CDR3 spans 13 residues. The CDR3 protein is CASSVAGPKTQYF. CDR3 DNA sequence: TGTGCCAGCTCGGTAGCAGGGCCAAAGACCCAGTACTTC.

The chain has TRBV27 and TRBJ2-1; D is perhaps TRBD1 (5 bases). Germline CDR1 reads MNHEY; CDR2 reads SMNVEV (reference sequence). Trimming pared 5 bases from V and 11 bases from J, leaving 19 bases between. The CDR3 runs 14 residues. CDR3 region: CASSQGRVSPKQFF. CDR3 DNA sequence: TGTGCCAGCAGTCAGGGCAGGGTGTCGCCGAAGCAGTTCTTC.

The chain couples TRBV7-9 to TRBJ1-1; D not certain. Germline V gene sequence: CDR1 SEHNR, CDR2 FQNEAQ (reference sequence). This CDR3 spans 12 amino acids. Trimming took 3 bases from V and 5 from J, leaving 7 bases between them. CDR3 sequence: CASSLAATEAFF. CDR3 coding DNA: TGTGCCAGCAGCTTGGCGGCAACTGAAGCTTTCTTT.

This chain joins TRBV11-1 and TRBJ2-6; 8 nucleotides match TRBD2. Trimming took 4 bases from V and 2 from J; bases not matched to a gene: 7. Germline V gene sequence: CDR1 SGHAT, CDR2 FQDESV (reference sequence). The CDR3 covers 17 residues. CDR3 in amino acids: CASSSQSGGPGANVLTF. Written as DNA, the CDR3 is TGTGCCAGCAGCTCCCAGTCGGGAGGGCCTGGGGCCAACGTCCTGACTTTC.

This clonotype has only a few counts. The chain has TRBV25-1 and TRBJ1-1, with D perhaps matching TRBD1 (6 bases). Per the germline V gene, CDR1 is MGHDK and CDR2 is SYGVNS. This CDR3 spans 15 amino acids. V was shortened by 0 bases and J by 4 bases, with 12 bases between the two germline ends. CDR3 region: CASSEYTGPGTEAFF. The CDR3 coding sequence is TGTGCCAGCAGTGAATACACAGGGCCAGGCACTGAAGCTTTCTTT. Full variable domain (remainder filled in from reference TRBV25-1 and TRBJ1-1): EADIYQTPRYLVIGTGKKITLECSQTMGHDKMYWYQQDPGMELHLIHYSYGVNSTEKGDLSSESTVSRIRTEHFPLTLESARPSHTSQYLCASSEYTGPGTEAFFGQGTRLTVV.

The chain recombines TRBV19 with TRBJ2-5; D possibly corresponds to TRBD2 (6 bases). CDR3 length: 13 residues. Per the germline V gene, CDR1 is LNHDA and CDR2 is SQIVND (reference sequence). Deletions cut 10 bases from V and 1 base from J, with 13 bases between. The CDR3 loop reads CATYGGTQETQYF. Written as DNA, the CDR3 is TGTGCCACATACGGAGGGACCCAAGAGACCCAGTACTTC.

The V gene is TRBV27, the J gene TRBJ1-2; TRBD1 aligns across 7 bases. Germline V gives CDR1 MNHEY, CDR2 SMNVEV (reference sequence). The CDR3 has 13 amino acids. V shed 5 bases, J shed 7 bases, and the junction held 7 bases outside the gene matches. The CDR3 region is CASSLDRFGGYTF. The CDR3 DNA is TGTGCCAGCAGTCTGGACAGGTTCGGTGGCTACACCTTC.